The clone carrying this TCR beta chain was seen ten or more times. These data are taken from a study of low-dose radiotherapy and immunotherapy resistance in tumors. Study as a whole: Cohort 2, a group dosed every two weeks at 1 Gy per fraction, received 13 Gy in total over 26 weeks. From cycle 1 day 1, patients took oral aspirin 300 mg every day for four cycles.

Both TCRalpha and TCRbeta chains were reverse transcribed with V-gene-specific primers. TCRs were amplified for roughly 22 PCR cycles with a constant-region primer and V-primer adapter. Via MiXCR, TCRdb re-called the reads, giving one row per CDR3 protein. The sample lists about 91,000 distinct CDR3 sequences; roughly 19% were seen once. Time point described: after trial treatment. Sample treatment: LDRT plus nivolumab, ipilimumab, low-dose cyclophosphamide and aspirin (RACIN trial). This receptor was obtained from a female donor with ovarian cancer. Sequenced here: PBMCs, sampled after low-dose radiotherapy plus immunotherapy.

For the CDR3, the DNA is TGTGCCATCAGTGAAGCGCGCCGAATTGTCTCTGGGGCCAACGTCCTGACTTTC. This encodes CAISEARRIVSGANVLTF. The rearrangement joins TRBV10-3 to TRBJ2-6; D call uncertain. This CDR3 is built from 18 residues. V was cut by 3 bases and J by 0 bases, with 15 bases left in between. CDR1 is ENHRY, CDR2 SYGVKD, per germline.